These 30 T cell receptor beta chains were all obtained from the same sample, sequenced in a study of T cells in Graves' hyperthyroidism and ophthalmopathy. The TCR beta CDR3 regions underwent amplification using RNA transcripts as the source. An initial round of RT-PCR targeting the TCR CDR3 relied on the HTBI primer set. TCRdb redid the calling of the multiplex PCR reads with MiXCR, one entry per CDR3 protein. The profile covers 250,000 or so distinct CDR3 sequences, with roughly 15% appearing a single time and under 35% taken by the ten largest. Sample: blood. These receptors were obtained from a young woman with Graves' ophthalmopathy.

There are many counts of this clonotype. V and J are TRBV20-1 and TRBJ2-7, with 10 bases fitting TRBD1. The CDR3 totals 15 residues. Unmatched junction bases numbered 8, after V lost 3 bases and J lost 3 bases. Germline assignment: CDR1 DFQATT and CDR2 SNEGSKA (reference sequence). CDR3 in DNA: TGCAGTGCTAGGGGGCTGGGACAGGGGAGCTACGAGCAGTACTTC. Its protein is CSARGLGQGSYEQYF.

There are many counts of this clonotype. This rearrangement joins TRBV18 to TRBJ1-2; 7 bases match TRBD1. Germline V lookup: CDR1 KGHSH, CDR2 LQKENI. This CDR3 spans 15 amino acids. The junction had 6 bases not matched to a gene; V was cut back by 3 bases and J by 2 bases. CDR3 residues: CASSPGTTGNYGYTF. DNA for the CDR3: TGTGCCAGCTCACCGGGAACGACAGGGAACTATGGCTACACCTTC.

In its sample, this clonotype was seen many times. The chain joins TRBV30 to TRBJ2-1, with 7 bases aligning to TRBD1. Trimming removed 4 bases from V and 7 bases from J; junction bases left unmatched: 10. CDR3 length: 14 amino acids. CDR1 and CDR2 (germline): GTSNPN, SVGIG (reference sequence). The CDR3 reads CAWNLGDRVNEQFF. CDR3 DNA sequence: TGTGCCTGGAACTTGGGCGACAGGGTTAATGAGCAGTTCTTC.

The sample holds many counts of this clonotype. V gene TRBV29-1 combines with J gene TRBJ2-1; 12 bases are shared with TRBD2. The ends lost 6 bases at V and 9 bases at J; junction bases unmatched: 12. There are 15 residues in the CDR3. The germline gives CDR1 SQVTM, CDR2 ANQGSEA. The CDR3: CSVSYPGTSGREQFF. DNA for the CDR3: TGCAGCGTCTCCTACCCCGGGACTAGCGGGCGTGAGCAGTTCTTC.

The sample holds many counts of this clonotype. This chain links TRBV28 with TRBJ2-1; D unclear. Trimming removed 3 bases at V and 0 bases at J, with 15 bases between. Germline-derived CDR1 and CDR2 are MDHEN and SYDVKM. This CDR3 has 17 residues. CDR3 residues: CASSFLPVLYSYNEQFF. CDR3 sequence (DNA): TGTGCCAGCAGTTTTCTTCCAGTTCTTTACTCCTACAATGAGCAGTTCTTC.

This clonotype was counted many times. The CDR3, as DNA: TGCAGTGCTAGAGTTAAGTTGAGTGTCTTGACAGATACGCAGTATTTT. It codes for CSARVKLSVLTDTQYF. V is TRBV20-1 and J is TRBJ2-3; no clear D gene. The V end lost 1 base, the J end lost 3 bases, and 17 bases lay between the germline ends. This CDR3 has 16 amino acids. Looked up from germline, CDR1 is DFQATT and CDR2 is SNEGSKA (reference sequence).

In this sample, this clonotype turned up many times. This chain links TRBV12-5 with TRBJ2-5; 13 bases map to TRBD2. The V gene's germline CDR1 is LGHNT and CDR2 FRNRAP. The V and J ends lost 0 bases and 4 bases, in that order; junction bases with no gene match: 2. The CDR3 covers 16 residues. CDR3 sequence (DNA): TGTGCTAGTGGTTTGGTACTAGCGGGAGGGGGAGAGACCCAGTACTTC. Translation: CASGLVLAGGGETQYF.

This clonotype has ten or more counts. The chain has TRBV5-8 and TRBJ2-1, with 11 bases aligning to TRBD2. V dropped 3 bases and J dropped 0; count of bases not matched to a gene: 11. Germline V gene sequence: CDR1 SGHTS, CDR2 YDEGEE. The CDR3 totals 19 residues. The DNA for the CDR3 is TGTGCCAGCAGCTATACCGGGACTAGCGGCCTTCGCTCCTACAATGAGCAGTTCTTC. Translated, it gives CASSYTGTSGLRSYNEQFF.

The rearrangement uses TRBV30 and TRBJ1-1; D call uncertain. The germline V gene encodes CDR1 GTSNPN and CDR2 SVGIG (reference sequence). Trimming removed 2 bases at V and 1 base at J, with 11 bases between. This CDR3 comprises 14 residues. CDR3 protein: CAWSFTAGNTEAFF. Here the CDR3 DNA reads TGTGCCTGGAGTTTTACGGCGGGGAACACTGAAGCTTTCTTT. Together with reference TRBV30 and TRBJ1-1, the CDR3 gives the full variable domain: SQTIHQWPATLVQPVGSPLSLECTVEGTSNPNLYWYRQAAGRGLQLLFYSVGIGQISSEVPQNLSASRPQDRQFILSSKKLLLSDSGFYLCAWSFTAGNTEAFFGQGTRLTVV.

CDR3: CSASSASGLDTQYF. In DNA form, the CDR3 reads TGCAGTGCTAGTTCGGCTAGCGGGCTAGATACGCAGTATTTT. The chain combines TRBV20-1 with TRBJ2-3, with 8 bases fitting TRBD2. The germline gives CDR1 DFQATT, CDR2 SNEGSKA (reference sequence). J gave up 5 bases and V 3 bases, and 7 bases lay outside the gene matches. The CDR3 contains 14 residues.

Many counts were recorded for this clonotype. In DNA form, the CDR3 reads TGTGCCAGCAGGACAGCGGGAGGGAACACTGAAGCTTTCTTT. This gives the protein CASRTAGGNTEAFF. V usage is TRBV27 and J usage is TRBJ1-1, with D possibly matching TRBD1 (5 bases). V was clipped by 6 bases and J by 1 base, with 12 bases between them. This CDR3 has 14 amino acids. Germline values: CDR1 MNHEY, CDR2 SMNVEV (reference sequence).

This clonotype came up many times. V usage is TRBV27 and J usage is TRBJ2-1, with D perhaps TRBD1 (6 bases). V dropped 6 bases and J dropped 10 bases, with 10 bases sitting between them. The V gene's germline CDR1 is MNHEY and CDR2 SMNVEV (reference sequence). The CDR3 has 11 residues. The CDR3 nucleotides are TGTGCCAGCAGAACCGGGACAGAGCAGTTCTTC. Its translation is CASRTGTEQFF.

At least ten counts were recorded for this clonotype. The chain is built from TRBV2 and TRBJ2-3; D is unresolved. The CDR3 runs to 11 residues. Germline V CDR1 and CDR2: SNHLY, FYNNEI. Trimming removed 4 bases from V and 4 bases from J, with 3 bases in between. CDR3 amino acids: CASSGPDTQYF. The CDR3 DNA reads as TGTGCCAGCAGTGGTCCAGATACGCAGTATTTT.

This clonotype was counted at least ten times. The chain combines TRBV11-3 with TRBJ1-6; 7 bases agree with TRBD1. With 4 bases clipped from V and 9 bases from J, the junction kept 9 bases outside the gene matches. The CDR3 is 15 residues long. The V gene's germline CDR1 is SGHNT and CDR2 YENEEA. The CDR3 bases are TGTGCCAGCAGCTCGGGAGGGGGCAGGATTTCACCCCTCCACTTT. Its protein product is CASSSGGGRISPLHF.

This clonotype appeared many times. The chain combines TRBV7-9 with TRBJ1-1, with D possibly being TRBD1 (5 bases). The CDR3 is 15 amino acids. The V and J ends lost 5 bases and 3 bases respectively, with 16 bases between them. Germline V lookup: CDR1 SEHNR, CDR2 FQNEAQ (reference sequence). The CDR3 DNA is TGTGCCAGCAGCCCTCGGGACCCCTCGGACACTGAAGCTTTCTTT. This translates into CASSPRDPSDTEAFF.

The chain is built from TRBV28 and TRBJ1-5, with TRBD1 matching 11 bases. CDR1 and CDR2 from the germline V gene are MDHEN and SYDVKM. Trimming removed 0 bases from V and 7 bases from J; junction bases left unmatched: 17. The CDR3 covers 20 residues. The CDR3 sequence: CASSLWSGVGTGGSRQPQHF. CDR3 coding DNA: TGTGCCAGCAGTTTATGGTCAGGGGTCGGGACAGGGGGAAGTCGGCAGCCCCAGCATTTT.

This clonotype was seen many times. V usage is TRBV12-3 or TRBV12-4 and J usage is TRBJ2-3; no reliable D call. V gave up 7 bases and J gave up 2 bases, with 25 bases separating them. The CDR3 covers 18 residues. The CDR3 is CASTPVLGSSAPTDTQYF. DNA for the CDR3: TGTGCCAGCACCCCAGTTCTGGGCAGCTCAGCGCCCACAGATACGCAGTATTTT.

This clonotype appeared many times. V and J are TRBV28 and TRBJ2-1; possibly TRBD2 for D (5 bases). This CDR3 is 13 amino acids long. CDR1 MDHEN and CDR2 SYDVKM come from the germline V gene. V was pared by 2 bases and J by 7 bases, with 9 bases between. The CDR3 spells CASSLEGVNEQFF. CDR3 coding DNA: TGTGCCAGCAGTTTAGAGGGAGTAAATGAGCAGTTCTTC.

This clonotype was seen a few times. The chain recombines TRBV9 with TRBJ2-3; D is ambiguous. The germline V gene encodes CDR1 SGDLS and CDR2 YYNGEE. V was shortened by 0 bases and J by 2 bases, with 4 bases between the two germline ends. This CDR3 has 13 residues. The CDR3 nucleotides read TGTGCCAGCAGCGTAGGATACACAGATACGCAGTATTTT. Translation gives CASSVGYTDTQYF.

This clonotype was detected ten times or more. The CDR3 protein is CASSLQDWEGYTF. The CDR3 DNA sequence: TGTGCCAGCAGCTTACAGGATTGGGAGGGCTACACCTTC. V gene TRBV5-8 combines with J gene TRBJ1-2; D is perhaps TRBD1 (5 bases). Germline V CDR1 and CDR2: SGHTS, YDEGEE. The CDR3 contains 13 residues. V was shortened by 2 bases and J by 8 bases, with 13 bases between the two germline ends.

In its sample, this clonotype was seen many times. The chain combines TRBV20-1 with TRBJ1-6; no clear D gene. The CDR3 spans 14 residues. V was pared by 6 bases and J by 7 bases, with 16 bases between. CDR1 DFQATT and CDR2 SNEGSKA come from the germline V gene (reference sequence). The CDR3 coding sequence is TGCAGTGCCACGGGCGCGGCAACCAATTCACCCCTCCACTTT. It encodes CSATGAATNSPLHF.

This clonotype was counted many times. V and J are TRBV29-1 and TRBJ2-5, with 7 bases lining up with TRBD2. The V gene end was trimmed by 7 bases and the J gene end by 4 bases; junction bases not matched to a gene: 6. This CDR3 has 12 residues. From germline, CDR1 is SQVTM and CDR2 ANQGSEA. This chain's CDR3 is CSGAGGGETQYF. CDR3 DNA: TGCAGCGGAGCGGGCGGGGGAGAGACCCAGTACTTC.

This clonotype was found once. A read error may be the cause here, since a much bigger clone is one base away. V is TRBV28 and J is TRBJ1-2; tentatively, D is TRBD1 (5 bases). CDR1 is MDHEN, CDR2 SYDVKM, per germline. The CDR3 runs 12 residues. CDR3 protein: CASSGTNYGHTF. The CDR3, as DNA: TGTGCCAGCAGTGGGACGAACTATGGCCACACCTTC.

Worth noting for this clonotype: A read error is possible here, since a much larger clone lies one base away. The rearrangement joins TRBV9 to TRBJ2-7, with 12 bases aligning to TRBD2. CDR1 is SGDLS, CDR2 YYNGEE, per germline. V trimming: 3 bases; J trimming: 3 bases; junction bases outside the gene matches: 4. The CDR3 is 15 amino acids. The CDR3 loop is CASSAGTSGFYEQYF. CDR3 nucleotide sequence: TGTGCCAGCAGCGCCGGGACTAGCGGGTTCTACGAGCAGTACTTC.

This clonotype came up a few times. The CDR3 reads CASSIMKRTVLYGYTF. DNA for the CDR3: TGTGCCAGTAGTATAATGAAGAGGACGGTGCTTTATGGCTACACCTTC. The chain joins TRBV19 to TRBJ1-2; D is undetermined. Trimming pared 2 bases from V and 5 bases from J, leaving 18 bases between. This CDR3 contains 16 residues. The germline gives CDR1 LNHDA, CDR2 SQIVND (reference sequence).

There are many counts of this clonotype. The chain couples TRBV6-5 to TRBJ1-1; 7 bases align to TRBD1. This CDR3 region has 15 residues. The germline CDR1 and CDR2 sequences are MNHEY and SVGAGI. With 2 bases clipped from V and 1 base from J, the junction kept 4 bases outside the gene matches. CDR3 amino acids: CASSYLGTENTEAFF. CDR3 in DNA: TGTGCCAGCAGTTACCTTGGGACAGAGAACACTGAAGCTTTCTTT.

The chain links TRBV20-1 to TRBJ1-3; TRBD1 matches 9 bases. CDR3 size: 15 residues. The V gene's germline CDR1 is DFQATT and CDR2 SNEGSKA (reference sequence). V was clipped by 4 bases and J by 3 bases; unmatched bases: 7. CDR3 in amino acids: CSATTGTGIGNTIYF. As DNA, the CDR3 is TGCAGTGCTACTACGGGGACAGGGATTGGAAACACCATATATTTT.

Regarding this clonotype: A junction boundary mismatches the germline segment, possibly from a read error. The CDR3 nucleotides read TGTGCCAGCAGCTTAGGAATCTCTGGGGCCAACGCCCTGACTTTC. It is translated as CASSLGISGANALTF. The rearrangement links TRBV7-3 to TRBJ2-6, with D maybe TRBD1 (5 bases). Germline V CDR1 and CDR2: SGHTA, FQGTGA. The CDR3 is 15 residues long.

This clonotype was seen ten or more times. This chain joins TRBV20-1 and TRBJ2-1; the match to TRBD2 covers 13 bases. Trimming removed 1 base from V and 8 bases from J; junction bases left unmatched: 11. CDR3 size: 17 residues. The germline CDR1 and CDR2 sequences are DFQATT and SNEGSKA (reference sequence). The CDR3, as DNA: TGCAGTGCTAGAGCGACGAAGCGGACTAGCGGGAGAGATGAGCAGTTCTTC. Translated, it gives CSARATKRTSGRDEQFF.

This clonotype has at least ten counts. The CDR3 spells CATSGGPPYNEQFF. CDR3 sequence (DNA): TGTGCCACAAGCGGGGGGCCACCATACAATGAGCAGTTCTTC. V gene TRBV24-1 combines with J gene TRBJ2-1, with 9 bases aligning to TRBD2. The CDR3 extends over 14 amino acids. Germline CDR1 KGHDR, CDR2 SFDVKD. With 10 bases clipped from V and 4 bases from J, the junction kept 7 bases outside the gene matches.